The source of this TCR beta chain is a study of T cells after yellow fever vaccination. Study conclusions and caveats: Reappearance after the booster was seen for most primary-vaccination clones, at 95% to 96% CD4 and roughly 90% CD8. A minor fraction of clonotypes spanned both CD4 and CD8 compartments.

5'RACE template switching added a universal primer site and UMIs to TCR cDNA. TCRdb reprocessed the 5' RACE reads via MiXCR and lists one record per CDR3 protein. The table records 450,000 to 600,000 distinct CDR3 sequences, approximately 16% of them present only once. This clonotype was detected only a few times. Antigen specificity is unknown. The CDR3 consists of 18 residues. CDR1 LGHNA and CDR2 YSLEER come from the germline V gene. V lost 2 bases and J lost 1; bases outside the gene matches: 11. The TCR comes from a man between 18 and 29 years old who received the YFV17D yellow fever vaccine. Here the sequenced sample was PBMCs, taken 5 days after the first yellow fever vaccination. V usage is TRBV4-3 and J usage is TRBJ2-3; the match to TRBD1 covers 8 bases. The CDR3 DNA reads TGCGCCAGCAGCCAACTCCCTTTCCCGGGACAGGGCACAGATACGCAGTATTTT. Residues: CASSQLPFPGQGTDTQYF.